This T cell receptor (beta chain) was sequenced for a study of blood T cell repertoires in COVID-19. Study-wide background: There were acute and convalescent COVID-19 samples, and they came from the United States, Italy and Spain.

Only in-frame clones appear in the TCRdb table, and some are missing; sequencing was by immunoSEQ multiplex PCR. The table includes 200,000 or so clones, approximately 83% detected once. Germline CDR1 and CDR2: KGHDR and SFDVKD. V lost 0 bases and J 5 bases, leaving 15 bases between the germline ends. The CDR3 length is 16 residues. The sequence came from a woman between 45 and 65 years old who had been exposed to COVID-19. The sample taken for sequencing was PBMCs or T cells enriched from blood (not recorded which). V and J are TRBV24-1 and TRBJ2-5; D perhaps matches TRBD1 (5 bases). Here the CDR3 reads CATSDLPAGKGETQYF. The DNA for the CDR3 is TGTGCCACCAGTGATTTGCCTGCAGGGAAGGGGGAGACCCAGTACTTC.